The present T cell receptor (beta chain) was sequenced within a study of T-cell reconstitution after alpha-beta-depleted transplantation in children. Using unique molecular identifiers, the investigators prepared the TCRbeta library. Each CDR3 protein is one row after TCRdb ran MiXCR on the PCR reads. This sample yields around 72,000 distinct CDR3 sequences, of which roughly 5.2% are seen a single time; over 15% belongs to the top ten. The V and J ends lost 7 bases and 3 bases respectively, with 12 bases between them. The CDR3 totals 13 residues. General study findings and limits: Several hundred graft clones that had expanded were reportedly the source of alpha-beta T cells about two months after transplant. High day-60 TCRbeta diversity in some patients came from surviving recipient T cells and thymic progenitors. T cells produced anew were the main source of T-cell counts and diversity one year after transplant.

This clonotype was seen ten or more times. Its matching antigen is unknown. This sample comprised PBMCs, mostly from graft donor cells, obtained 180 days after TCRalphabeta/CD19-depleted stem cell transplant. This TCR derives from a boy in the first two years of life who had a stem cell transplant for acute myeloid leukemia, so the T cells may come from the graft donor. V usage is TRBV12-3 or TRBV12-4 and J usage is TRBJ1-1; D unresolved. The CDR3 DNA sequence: TGTGCCAGCACCCGGGCGTATTACACTGAAGCTTTCTTT. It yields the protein CASTRAYYTEAFF.